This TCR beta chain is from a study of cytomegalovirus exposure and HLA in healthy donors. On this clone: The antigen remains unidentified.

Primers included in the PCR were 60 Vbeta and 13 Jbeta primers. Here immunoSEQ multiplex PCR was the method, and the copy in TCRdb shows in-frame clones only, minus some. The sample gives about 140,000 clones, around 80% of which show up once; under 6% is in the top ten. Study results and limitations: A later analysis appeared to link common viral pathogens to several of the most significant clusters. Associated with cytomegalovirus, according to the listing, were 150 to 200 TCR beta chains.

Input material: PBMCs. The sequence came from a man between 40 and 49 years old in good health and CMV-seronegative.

In DNA, the CDR3 is TGTGCCAGCAGCCAAGATACGGGGGGGGCCTCCTACGAGCAGTACTTC. It specifies CASSQDTGGASYEQYF. V and J are TRBV4-2 and TRBJ2-7, with 8 bases identical to TRBD2. The CDR3 length is 16 residues. V was pared by 0 bases and J by 0 bases, with 4 bases of the junction left unmatched. The germline V gene has CDR1 LGHNA and CDR2 YNFKEQ.